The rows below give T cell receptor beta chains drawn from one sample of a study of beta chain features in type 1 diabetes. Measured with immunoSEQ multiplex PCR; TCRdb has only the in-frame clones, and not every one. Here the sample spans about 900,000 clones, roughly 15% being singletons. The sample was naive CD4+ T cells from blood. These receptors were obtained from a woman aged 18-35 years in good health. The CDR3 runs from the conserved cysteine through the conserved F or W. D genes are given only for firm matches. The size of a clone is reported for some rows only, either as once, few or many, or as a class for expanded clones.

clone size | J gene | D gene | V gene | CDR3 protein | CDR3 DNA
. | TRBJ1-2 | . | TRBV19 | CASKPDPGAHYGYTF | TGTGCCAGCAAACCCGACCCGGGGGCGCACTATGGCTACACCTTC
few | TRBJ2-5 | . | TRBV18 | CASSPSRPGAQYF | TGTGCCAGCTCACCGTCTAGACCAGGGGCCCAGTACTTC
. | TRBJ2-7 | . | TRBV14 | CASSKGQGRSYEQYF | TGTGCCAGCAGCAAGGGGCAGGGCCGCTCCTACGAGCAGTACTTC
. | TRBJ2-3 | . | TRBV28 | CASSSLWADTQYF | TGTGCCAGCAGTTCCTTGTGGGCAGATACGCAGTATTTT
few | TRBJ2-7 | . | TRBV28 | CASSSYPGQSYEQYF | TGTGCCAGCAGTTCCTACCCAGGACAGTCCTACGAGCAGTACTTC
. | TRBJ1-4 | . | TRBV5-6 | CASSGSHRATNEKLFF | TGTGCCAGCAGCGGTTCCCACAGAGCAACTAATGAAAAACTGTTTTTT
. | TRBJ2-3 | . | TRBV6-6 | CASSYTGIDTDTQYF | TGTGCCAGCAGTTACACAGGGATAGACACAGATACGCAGTATTTT
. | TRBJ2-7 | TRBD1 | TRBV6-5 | CASSYSDRGNYEQYF | TGTGCCAGCAGTTATTCGGACAGGGGCAACTACGAGCAGTACTTC
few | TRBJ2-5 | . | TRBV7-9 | CASWVVLGGQEETQYF | TGTGCCAGCTGGGTTGTTTTGGGAGGACAAGAAGAGACCCAGTACTTC
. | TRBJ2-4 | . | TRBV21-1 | CASSRLRTGGGTKNIQYF | TGTGCCAGCAGCAGGCTCAGGACAGGGGGTGGTACCAAAAACATTCAGTACTTC
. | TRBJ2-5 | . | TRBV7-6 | CASSLVRGARGQETQYF | TGTGCCAGCAGCTTAGTCAGGGGGGCGAGAGGTCAAGAGACCCAGTACTTC
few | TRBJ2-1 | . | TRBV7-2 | CASSLGLPNNEQFF | TGTGCCAGCAGCTTAGGCCTACCCAACAATGAGCAGTTCTTC